This T cell receptor (beta chain) appears in the sequencing data of a study of cytomegalovirus exposure and HLA in healthy donors. Whole-study findings and limits: Rarity marked most TCR sequences, yet some public TCRs occurred in many donors. Clonal expansion, a later analysis showed, was greater in HLA-associated TCR beta chains than in equally common others.

Concerning this clone: Antigen unknown.

In the PCR, 60 Vbeta and 13 Jbeta primers were used. Original data processing: In a later analysis, about 11 million of approximately 81 million unique beta chains occurred in at least two donors. Only in-frame clones appear in the TCRdb table, and some are missing; sequencing was by immunoSEQ multiplex PCR. V and J calls and clone size come straight from that table; D and trimming were deduced from the DNA. Of around 230,000 clones detected, around 80% appear once; the ten largest clones hold approximately 0.47%. The germline V gene encodes CDR1 SGHRS and CDR2 YFSETQ. The J segment lost 1 base and the V segment lost 4 bases, leaving 3 bases of the junction unmatched. This CDR3 region has 14 residues.

Sequencing was done on a sample of PBMCs. The rearrangement uses TRBV5-1 and TRBJ2-5, with TRBD1 matching 8 bases. The receptor was isolated from a boy aged 5-17 years in good health and CMV-seronegative. Here the CDR3 DNA reads TGCGCCAGCAGCCCGACAGGGGCCCAAGAGACCCAGTACTTC. Translated, it gives CASSPTGAQETQYF.